This TCR beta chain was sequenced in a study of T cell therapy after organ transplantation. Study-level points and caveats: Reconstitution after therapy seemingly combined transferred and product-undetected endogenous clonotypes.

Time point described: 4-8 weeks after completion of therapy. Looked up from germline, CDR1 is SGHVS and CDR2 is FNYEAQ. Trimming pared 2 bases from V and 3 bases from J, leaving 1 base between. There are 11 residues in the CDR3. Here immunoSEQ multiplex PCR was the method, and the copy in TCRdb shows in-frame clones only, minus some. The sample contains 3,000 to 4,000 clones, about two thirds of which appear only once. On this clone: Its antigen is currently unknown.

Sample: CD8+ T cells from blood, taken after autologous CMV-specific T cell therapy. The chain has TRBV7-6 and TRBJ1-2; no reliable D call. This receptor was taken from a human patient who had received a solid organ transplant and had CMV disease. Some of the T cells may derive from the graft donor. DNA of the CDR3: TGTGCCAGCAGCTTATACTATGGCTACACCTTC. The encoded protein is CASSLYYGYTF.